This T cell receptor (beta chain) emerged from a study of cytomegalovirus exposure and HLA in healthy donors. Notes on the study in general: It was reported that the classifier diagnosed cytomegalovirus status with high specificity and sensitivity in both the original and validation cohorts.

V was pared by 8 bases and J by 8 bases, with 11 bases of the junction left unmatched. This CDR3 has 13 amino acids. CDR1 MNHEY and CDR2 SMNVEV come from the germline V gene (reference sequence). This clone was seen just once. Its matching antigen is unknown. PCR amplification relied on 60 Vbeta primers (plus 13 Jbeta primers). Authors' data handling: In a later analysis, some 10 million of some 80 million unique beta chains occurred in at least two donors. The method was immunoSEQ multiplex PCR; TCRdb's version includes in-frame clones alone and lacks a portion of them. From that table come the V and J calls and clone size; the DNA was used to work out D and trimming. This sample yields about 180,000 clones, of which 70% to 80% are seen a single time; about 1.5% belongs to the top ten.

Sequencing was carried out using PBMCs. This clonotype was sampled from a man aged 18 to 29 in good health and CMV-seronegative. The V call is TRBV27, the J call TRBJ1-1, with 7 bases that match TRBD1. CDR3 amino acids: CASQGEEKREAFF. As DNA, the CDR3 is TGTGCCAGCCAGGGGGAGGAGAAACGGGAAGCTTTCTTT.